These T cell receptor beta chains were read from a single sample in a study of blood T cell repertoires in COVID-19. The table came from immunoSEQ multiplex PCR; TCRdb's copy has only in-frame clones and leaves some out. The sample lists more than 95,000 clones; less than 95% were seen once. Sequencing used peripheral blood. Receptor source: a man between 60 and 75 years old with acute or convalescent COVID-19. Both conserved end residues are trimmed from each CDR3. Fields, in order: V gene, CDR3 length, D gene, J gene, CDR3 protein. A D gene is named only where the DNA matches it firmly.

V gene: TRBV1; CDR3 length: 12; D gene: -; J gene: TRBJ1-4; CDR3 protein: TSSHRTGNEKLF
V gene: TRBV14; CDR3 length: 13; D gene: TRBD1; J gene: TRBJ1-4; CDR3 protein: ASSQGQGAQEKLF
V gene: TRBV18; CDR3 length: 13; D gene: TRBD1; J gene: TRBJ2-4; CDR3 protein: ASSPGGTGAKIQY
V gene: TRBV18; CDR3 length: 14; D gene: TRBD2; J gene: TRBJ2-3; CDR3 protein: ASSPLSGGSTDTQY
V gene: TRBV28; CDR3 length: 12; D gene: -; J gene: TRBJ1-5; CDR3 protein: ASSLGGRQAPQH
V gene: TRBV7-9; CDR3 length: 11; D gene: TRBD1; J gene: TRBJ1-2; CDR3 protein: ASREQGADGYT
V gene: TRBV6-2/TRBV6-3; CDR3 length: 13; D gene: TRBD1; J gene: TRBJ1-1; CDR3 protein: ASSRTGGMNTEAF
V gene: TRBV6-5; CDR3 length: 12; D gene: -; J gene: TRBJ1-1; CDR3 protein: ASSYNLGLTEAF
V gene: TRBV15; CDR3 length: 15; D gene: -; J gene: TRBJ2-2; CDR3 protein: ATSREALATNTGELF
V gene: TRBV18; CDR3 length: 13; D gene: TRBD1; J gene: TRBJ1-4; CDR3 protein: ASSRSGGRNEKLF
V gene: TRBV6-1; CDR3 length: 13; D gene: TRBD1; J gene: TRBJ1-2; CDR3 protein: ASSERVQGANGYT
V gene: TRBV6-5; CDR3 length: 9; D gene: -; J gene: TRBJ1-1; CDR3 protein: ASIGQTEAF
V gene: TRBV6-5; CDR3 length: 12; D gene: -; J gene: TRBJ1-6; CDR3 protein: ASSSPGDNSPLH
V gene: TRBV6-7; CDR3 length: 13; D gene: TRBD1; J gene: TRBJ1-2; CDR3 protein: ASSGRGQGDKGYT
V gene: TRBV11-2; CDR3 length: 12; D gene: -; J gene: TRBJ1-1; CDR3 protein: ASSLTFSRVEAF
V gene: TRBV10-3; CDR3 length: 12; D gene: TRBD1; J gene: TRBJ1-3; CDR3 protein: AITGGTSGNTIY
V gene: TRBV6-1; CDR3 length: 13; D gene: -; J gene: TRBJ2-4; CDR3 protein: ASSEAGVAKNIQY
V gene: TRBV18; CDR3 length: 11; D gene: TRBD1; J gene: TRBJ1-2; CDR3 protein: ASSAGQVYGYT
V gene: TRBV6-5; CDR3 length: 12; D gene: TRBD1; J gene: TRBJ1-5; CDR3 protein: ASTWTGGNQPQH
V gene: TRBV27; CDR3 length: 13; D gene: TRBD1; J gene: TRBJ2-1; CDR3 protein: ASSPPGQWNNEQF
V gene: TRBV24-1; CDR3 length: 14; D gene: TRBD1; J gene: TRBJ2-7; CDR3 protein: AASDPGTGPPDEQY
V gene: TRBV15; CDR3 length: 14; D gene: TRBD1; J gene: TRBJ1-3; CDR3 protein: ATSSGTGTAGNTIY
V gene: TRBV4-2; CDR3 length: 13; D gene: TRBD1; J gene: TRBJ2-1; CDR3 protein: ASSLVNPGQGIKF
V gene: TRBV11-3; CDR3 length: 13; D gene: -; J gene: TRBJ2-5; CDR3 protein: ASSFGGQSQETQY
V gene: TRBV11-2; CDR3 length: 13; D gene: TRBD2; J gene: TRBJ2-3; CDR3 protein: ASKDRRGAGDTQY
V gene: TRBV19; CDR3 length: 11; D gene: TRBD1; J gene: TRBJ1-2; CDR3 protein: ASGDREDYGYT
V gene: TRBV2; CDR3 length: 11; D gene: -; J gene: TRBJ1-1; CDR3 protein: ATRGGQNTEAF